A single sample is the source of the 22 T cell receptor beta chains below, sequenced in a study of T cell responses to AZD1222 COVID-19 vaccine. The data were produced by immunoSEQ multiplex PCR, yet TCRdb's version contains in-frame clones alone and is incomplete. The data contain around 140,000 clones, 70% to 90% of them singletons. The input for sequencing was peripheral blood, taken on day 0 of AZD1222 vaccination. Source of these receptors: an adult in good health.

This clone appeared once. V and J are TRBV27 and TRBJ2-7; D call uncertain. Germline CDR1 MNHEY, CDR2 SMNVEV (reference sequence). The CDR3 is 11 amino acids. V dropped 6 bases and J dropped 3 bases, with 6 bases sitting between them. The CDR3 loop is CASSDFYEQYF. The CDR3 DNA follows: TGTGCCAGCAGCGATTTCTACGAGCAGTACTTC.

This clone was picked up a small number of times. The gene calls are TRBV28 and TRBJ1-4; D is undetermined. Germline V gene sequence: CDR1 MDHEN, CDR2 SYDVKM. The germline V and J ends were trimmed by 1 base and 3 bases, with 18 bases remaining between them. CDR3 length: 18 residues. The CDR3 DNA sequence: TGTGCCAGCAGTTTATCGATTACGTTGAGGTTGGCTAATGAAAAACTGTTTTTT. As protein: CASSLSITLRLANEKLFF.

The chain joins TRBV4-1 to TRBJ2-6, with no clear D. Trimming pared 1 base from V and 3 bases from J, leaving 10 bases between. The CDR3 is made up of 16 amino acids. The germline V gene encodes CDR1 MGHRA and CDR2 YSYEKL. As DNA, the CDR3 is TGCGCCAGCAGCCAAGGCAGGTCGAGTGGGGCCAACGTCCTGACTTTC. Translated, it gives CASSQGRSSGANVLTF.

The CDR3 spells CATSAGTPMNTEAFF. The CDR3 DNA sequence: TGTGCCACCAGTGCAGGGACGCCCATGAACACTGAAGCTTTCTTT. The gene calls are TRBV24-1 and TRBJ1-1, with D possibly TRBD1 on 5 matching bases. Germline V CDR1 and CDR2: KGHDR, SFDVKD. V was shortened by 5 bases and J by 0 bases, with 12 bases between the two germline ends. CDR3 size: 15 residues.

J is TRBJ1-1 and V is TRBV7-9; unclear D gene. CDR1 and CDR2 from the germline V gene are SEHNR and FQNEAQ (reference sequence). This CDR3 comprises 15 residues. Trimming left V 1 base short and J 7 bases short, with 16 bases between. The CDR3 coding sequence is TGTGCCAGCAGCTTAGTAATGTACAGAACAATTGAAGCTTTCTTT. Protein sequence: CASSLVMYRTIEAFF.

The CDR3, as DNA: TGTGCCAGCAGTGAAGGGGCAGGGACAGACTATGGCTACACCTTC. Protein: CASSEGAGTDYGYTF. This rearrangement joins TRBV25-1 to TRBJ1-2, with 7 bases identical to TRBD1. Germline CDR1 MGHDK, CDR2 SYGVNS. Unmatched junction bases numbered 6, after V lost 2 bases and J lost 3 bases. CDR3 size: 15 residues.

V gene TRBV19 combines with J gene TRBJ1-1; D may be TRBD1 (6 bases). V lost 5 bases, J lost 2 bases, and 15 bases lay in between. Germline V gene data show CDR1 as LNHDA and CDR2 as SQIVND (reference sequence). The CDR3 consists of 15 residues. The CDR3: CASSRGHLGNTEAFF. The CDR3 bases are TGTGCCAGTAGTCGGGGACACTTAGGTAACACTGAAGCTTTCTTT.

This clone was recorded only once. The chain combines TRBV28 with TRBJ1-5, with TRBD1 as a possible D gene (6 bases). The V and J ends lost 8 bases and 1 base respectively, with 15 bases between them. Germline V gene data show CDR1 as MDHEN and CDR2 as SYDVKM. The CDR3 sequence is 15 residues long. CDR3 residues: CASLRGGPSNQPQHF. The CDR3 coding sequence is TGTGCCAGCTTGCGAGGGGGGCCCAGCAATCAGCCCCAGCATTTT.

This clone was observed a single time. The chain links TRBV5-1 to TRBJ2-7; TRBD1 aligns across 8 bases. CDR3 size: 16 residues. J gave up 2 bases and V 2 bases, and 9 bases lay outside the gene matches. Germline loops: CDR1 SGHRS, CDR2 YFSETQ. The CDR3 loop is CASSFTPGQVAYEQYF. The CDR3 region has the DNA TGCGCCAGCAGCTTCACACCGGGACAGGTAGCCTACGAGCAGTACTTC.

The genes are TRBV9 and TRBJ2-2; TRBD2 matches 7 bases. CDR1 and CDR2 (germline): SGDLS, YYNGEE. The V gene end was trimmed by 4 bases and the J gene end by 4 bases; junction bases not matched to a gene: 13. The CDR3 length is 17 residues. CDR3 residues: CASSPRLAATSTGELFF. The DNA of the CDR3 is TGTGCCAGCAGCCCCCGTCTAGCGGCCACCTCCACCGGGGAGCTGTTTTTT.

The chain couples TRBV7-9 to TRBJ1-4; tentatively, D is TRBD1 (6 bases). The CDR3 runs 18 residues. CDR1 and CDR2 (germline): SEHNR, FQNEAQ (reference sequence). V was clipped by 10 bases and J by 3 bases, with 27 bases between them. CDR3 nucleotides: TGTGCCACTAGATCCATCGGGGGGCGCGAGGGAGCTAATGAAAAACTGTTTTTT. Its protein product is CATRSIGGREGANEKLFF.

This chain connects TRBV11-2 to TRBJ2-3; D gene ambiguous. CDR1 is SGHAT, CDR2 FQNNGV, per germline. The CDR3 spans 15 residues. Between the trimmed V and J ends, which lost 2 bases and 3 bases, there was a span of 12 bases. CDR3 residues: CASSLNAAATDTQYF. In nucleotides, the CDR3 is TGTGCCAGCAGCTTAAACGCAGCCGCGACAGATACGCAGTATTTT.

The rearrangement joins TRBV13 to TRBJ1-2; no reliable D call. The length of the CDR3 is 14 residues. V lost 1 base and J lost 3, with 9 bases in between. Germline V lookup: CDR1 PRHDT, CDR2 FYEKMQ (reference sequence). The DNA of the CDR3 is TGTGCCAGCAGCTTAGACGCGGTGGACTATGGCTACACCTTC. Translated, it gives CASSLDAVDYGYTF.

This clone has only one observation. The J gene is TRBJ2-4, the V gene TRBV28, with D perhaps TRBD1 (6 bases). Trimming cost V 4 bases and J 0 bases, with 16 bases left between them. Germline assignment: CDR1 MDHEN and CDR2 SYDVKM. This CDR3 contains 17 residues. This chain's CDR3 is CASSSAGTTIAKNIQYF. DNA of the CDR3: TGTGCCAGCAGTTCCGCCGGGACAACTATAGCCAAAAACATTCAGTACTTC.

The chain employs TRBV20-1 and TRBJ1-1; D is undetermined. Germline V gene data show CDR1 as DFQATT and CDR2 as SNEGSKA (reference sequence). V was cut by 6 bases and J by 8 bases, with 7 bases left in between. This CDR3 is 9 amino acids long. The CDR3 is CSAIPEAFF. The CDR3 DNA reads TGCAGTGCGATTCCGGAAGCTTTCTTT.

The rearrangement links TRBV12-3 or TRBV12-4 to TRBJ1-3, with D maybe TRBD1 (5 bases). V lost 6 bases and J 3 bases, leaving 6 bases between the germline ends. The CDR3 is 12 amino acids. The CDR3 nucleotides read TGTGCCAGCAGGACAGATGGAAACACCATATATTTT. Translation: CASRTDGNTIYF.

In this sample, this clone turned up a few times. The V call is TRBV9, the J call TRBJ2-1; TRBD2 matches 10 bases. V dropped 3 bases and J dropped 4; count of bases not matched to a gene: 1. The CDR3 is 14 residues long. CDR1 and CDR2 from the germline V gene are SGDLS and YYNGEE. CDR3 in amino acids: CASSETSGYNEQFF. The CDR3 nucleotides are TGTGCCAGCAGCGAGACTAGCGGGTACAATGAGCAGTTCTTC. Together with reference TRBV9 and TRBJ2-1, the CDR3 gives the full variable domain: DSGVTQTPKHLITATGQRVTLRCSPRSGDLSVYWYQQSLDQGLQFLIQYYNGEERAKGNILERFSAQQFPDLHSELNLSSLELGDSALYFCASSETSGYNEQFFGPGTRLTVL.

The chain is built from TRBV2 and TRBJ1-1, with D perhaps matching TRBD1 (6 bases). Germline assignment: CDR1 SNHLY and CDR2 FYNNEI. The CDR3 is 14 amino acids. The V and J ends lost 6 bases and 0 bases respectively, with 11 bases between them. CDR3 sequence reads: CASRGGQLNTEAFF. Written as DNA, the CDR3 is TGTGCCAGCAGGGGAGGACAGCTGAACACTGAAGCTTTCTTT. Drawing the rest from reference TRBV2 and TRBJ1-1, the complete variable domain is EPEVTQTPSHQVTQMGQEVILRCVPISNHLYFYWYRQILGQKVEFLVSFYNNEISEKSEIFDDQFSVERPDGSNFTLKIRSTKLEDSAMYFCASRGGQLNTEAFFGQGTRLTVV.

V gene TRBV5-5 combines with J gene TRBJ2-5; D possibly uses TRBD1 or TRBD2 (5 bases each). The length of the CDR3 is 17 residues. The V end lost 3 bases, the J end lost 5 bases, and 23 bases lay between the germline ends. The germline gives CDR1 SGHKS, CDR2 YYEKEE (reference sequence). CDR3 protein: CASSSGPPNYLQETQYF. In DNA form, the CDR3 reads TGTGCCAGCAGCTCGGGACCGCCGAACTACCTCCAGGAGACCCAGTACTTC.

V usage is TRBV30 and J usage is TRBJ1-2; 11 bases match TRBD1. There are 15 residues in the CDR3. Germline lookup yields CDR1 GTSNPN and CDR2 SVGIG (reference sequence). Unmatched junction bases numbered 10, after V lost 7 bases and J lost 3 bases. CDR3: CASLLWDRGDYGYTF. CDR3 nucleotides: TGTGCCTCACTCCTGTGGGACAGGGGGGACTATGGCTACACCTTC.

The V gene is TRBV4-1, the J gene TRBJ1-3, with D perhaps TRBD1 (5 bases). CDR1 is MGHRA, CDR2 YSYEKL, per germline. The CDR3 runs 19 residues. V was shortened by 0 bases and J by 8 bases, with 26 bases between the two germline ends. The CDR3 nucleotides are TGCGCCAGCAGCCAAGATCGGCCGCCAGGGAGAGGATACGATTACACCATATATTTT. Translating gives CASSQDRPPGRGYDYTIYF.

The chain carries TRBV27 and TRBJ1-5; 7 positions agree with TRBD1. This CDR3 has 15 residues. Trimming cost V 6 bases and J 2 bases; bases outside gene matches: 7. CDR1 MNHEY and CDR2 SMNVEV come from the germline V gene (reference sequence). The CDR3 protein is CASRETGVRNQPQHF. The CDR3, as DNA: TGTGCCAGCAGGGAAACAGGGGTCCGCAATCAGCCCCAGCATTTT.